A selection of T cell receptor beta chains follows, all from one sample in a study of PD-L1 blockade in urothelial cancer. The table came from immunoSEQ multiplex PCR; TCRdb's copy has only in-frame clones and leaves some out. Altogether some 84,000 clones are present, 82% being singletons, with the ten largest covering over 7.5%. The sample here was PBMCs, taken around atezolizumab (anti-PD-L1) treatment. The receptors stem from a man aged 65 to 79 with urothelial cancer. Each CDR3 is given with its conserved first and last residue. D genes are given only for firm matches. Clone size is stated in some rows and not others, as once, few, many or a class when expanded.

d_call	v_call	clone_size	j_call	cdr3_aa	cdr3_nt
-	TRBV15	-	TRBJ2-7	CATSRDRGTSYEQYF	TGTGCCACCAGCAGAGATCGGGGGACCTCCTACGAGCAGTACTTC
-	TRBV5-1	-	TRBJ1-1	CASRLSRNTEAFF	TGCGCCAGCAGATTGAGCCGAAACACTGAAGCTTTCTTT
TRBD1	TRBV5-1	-	TRBJ2-2	CASSLQGRDTGELFF	TGCGCCAGCAGCTTACAGGGGCGGGACACCGGGGAGCTGTTTTTT
-	TRBV7-2	-	TRBJ2-1	CASSLEQGGNEQFF	TGTGCCAGCAGCTTAGAACAGGGCGGCAATGAGCAGTTCTTC
-	TRBV4-1	-	TRBJ2-2	CASSQSTGITGELFF	TGCGCCAGCAGCCAATCTACAGGGATAACCGGGGAGCTGTTTTTT
TRBD1	TRBV2	-	TRBJ2-7	CASRRTGYEQYF	TGTGCCAGCAGAAGGACAGGCTACGAGCAGTACTTC
TRBD2	TRBV4-3	-	TRBJ2-3	CASSQDLTSGRAADTQYF	TGCGCCAGCAGCCAAGACCTCACTAGCGGGAGGGCGGCTGATACGCAGTATTTT
-	TRBV9	-	TRBJ1-1	CASSPERGRGNTEAFF	TGTGCCAGCAGCCCCGAGAGGGGGAGGGGAAACACTGAAGCTTTCTTT
-	TRBV19	-	TRBJ1-4	CASSSLTGNLEKLFF	TGTGCCAGTAGTAGCCTGACAGGAAATCTGGAAAAACTGTTTTTT
TRBD1	TRBV9	-	TRBJ1-2	CASSSSPRRTGGNGYTF	TGTGCCAGCAGCTCATCTCCTCGTCGGACAGGGGGCAATGGCTACACCTTC
-	TRBV15	-	TRBJ1-6	CAPLNSPLHF	TGTGCCCCCCTAAATTCACCCCTCCACTTT
TRBD1	TRBV29-1	-	TRBJ1-1	CSVHKGANTEAFF	TGCAGCGTGCACAAGGGGGCGAACACTGAAGCTTTCTTT
-	TRBV27	-	TRBJ1-4	CASSPIDGGNEKLFF	TGTGCCAGCAGCCCAATCGACGGAGGTAATGAAAAACTGTTTTTT
-	TRBV9	-	TRBJ2-7	CASSATESISYEQYF	TGTGCCAGCAGCGCCACAGAGAGTATCTCCTACGAGCAGTACTTC
-	TRBV5-4	few	TRBJ2-7	CASSRTGVVSEQYF	TGTGCCAGCAGCCGGACCGGGGTGGTGAGCGAGCAGTACTTC
TRBD1	TRBV7-2	-	TRBJ1-2	CASSYRPVGQGANYGYTF	TGTGCCAGCAGCTACCGCCCCGTCGGACAGGGCGCTAACTATGGCTACACCTTC
-	TRBV5-1	-	TRBJ2-6	CASSLPRSGANVLTF	TGCGCCAGCAGCTTGCCGCGGTCTGGGGCCAACGTCCTGACTTTC
TRBD1	TRBV10-1	-	TRBJ1-1	CASETGLNTEAFF	TGCGCCAGTGAGACAGGGTTGAACACTGAAGCTTTCTTT
TRBD1	TRBV29-1	few	TRBJ1-2	CSVGSQGINYGYTF	TGCAGCGTTGGCTCACAGGGGATAAACTATGGCTACACCTTC
-	TRBV14	-	TRBJ2-7	CASSQGQGGYEQYF	TGTGCCAGCAGCCAAGGACAGGGAGGTTACGAGCAGTACTTC
TRBD1	TRBV4-3	-	TRBJ2-3	CASSQLRTGRADTQYF	TGCGCCAGCAGCCAACTAAGGACAGGTCGCGCAGATACGCAGTATTTT
TRBD2	TRBV6-1	-	TRBJ2-1	CAAGGTYNEQFF	TGTGCGGCGGGGGGGACCTACAATGAGCAGTTCTTC
TRBD2	TRBV2	few	TRBJ2-5	CASSDETSGSLETQYF	TGTGCCAGCAGTGATGAGACTAGCGGGAGTTTAGAGACCCAGTACTTC
TRBD1	TRBV7-9	-	TRBJ1-1	CASSFPSQGDTEAFF	TGTGCCAGCAGCTTTCCTTCTCAGGGGGACACTGAAGCTTTCTTT
TRBD1	TRBV19	-	TRBJ2-7	CASSIGVGRGLSYEQYF	TGTGCCAGTAGTATAGGAGTTGGCAGGGGGCTCTCCTACGAGCAGTACTTC
-	TRBV18	-	TRBJ1-3	CASSRQALLSDTIYF	TGTGCCAGCTCTAGACAGGCCTTACTCTCGGACACCATATATTTT
TRBD2	TRBV7-3	-	TRBJ2-7	CASSTRRGDEQYF	TGTGCCAGCTCAACACGCCGGGGGGACGAGCAGTACTTC
-	TRBV5-6	-	TRBJ1-1	CASSFSQGNTEAFF	TGTGCCAGCAGCTTCTCACAGGGGAACACTGAAGCTTTCTTT
-	TRBV16	few	TRBJ1-2	CASSHGGGGYGYTF	TGTGCCAGCAGCCACGGGGGGGGTGGCTATGGCTACACCTTC
TRBD2	TRBV11-2	-	TRBJ2-7	CASRPVGGTYEQYF	TGTGCCAGCAGGCCTGTCGGGGGGACCTACGAGCAGTACTTC
TRBD2	TRBV5-4	once	TRBJ2-7	CASSLGGLAGVVQQYF	TGTGCCAGCAGCTTGGGAGGACTAGCGGGAGTGGTCCAGCAGTACTTC
-	TRBV29-1	-	TRBJ2-6	CSVPGTSSSGANVLTF	TGCAGCGTTCCCGGGACATCCAGCTCTGGGGCCAACGTCCTGACTTTC
-	TRBV6-6	-	TRBJ1-3	CASSTGAPGNTIYF	TGTGCCAGCAGCACAGGTGCCCCTGGAAACACCATATATTTT
-	TRBV5-1	-	TRBJ1-2	CASSPGGGYYGYTF	TGCGCCAGCAGCCCGGGTGGGGGCTACTATGGCTACACCTTC
TRBD2	TRBV5-1	-	TRBJ2-3	CASSLGAGAEPDTQYF	TGCGCCAGCAGCTTGGGAGCGGGGGCAGAACCAGATACGCAGTATTTT
-	TRBV7-9	-	TRBJ1-5	CASSLAGRGLPKTQPQHF	TGTGCCAGCAGCTTAGCGGGCAGGGGACTACCTAAGACTCAGCCCCAGCATTTT
-	TRBV28	-	TRBJ1-5	CASRSPGGNQPQHF	TGTGCCAGCAGATCTCCAGGGGGCAATCAGCCCCAGCATTTT
TRBD2	TRBV7-8	-	TRBJ2-2	CASSLAGTGRAGELFF	TGTGCCAGCAGCTTAGCAGGGACTGGGAGGGCCGGGGAGCTGTTTTTT
TRBD1	TRBV5-6	-	TRBJ1-1	CASSWDRRDTEAFF	TGTGCCAGCAGCTGGGACAGGAGGGACACTGAAGCTTTCTTT
-	TRBV6-1	-	TRBJ2-7	CASSKGGVFTYEQYF	TGTGCCAGCAGTAAAGGGGGAGTTTTCACCTACGAGCAGTACTTC
-	TRBV4-2	few	TRBJ2-1	CASSQGPGGQYNEQFF	TGTGCCAGCAGCCAAGGTCCGGGGGGCCAATACAATGAGCAGTTCTTC
-	TRBV5-1	once	TRBJ1-2	CASSPGPRLTGGYTF	TGCGCCAGCAGCCCCGGGCCGCGACTCACGGGGGGCTACACCTTC
-	TRBV18	-	TRBJ2-7	CASSAGGTAYEQYF	TGTGCCAGCAGCGCCGGGGGTACAGCCTACGAGCAGTACTTC
TRBD1	TRBV11-3	-	TRBJ2-1	CASSSSGTGRNEQFF	TGTGCCAGCAGCTCCTCCGGGACAGGGAGGAATGAGCAGTTCTTC
-	TRBV30	-	TRBJ2-1	CAWSVRGNGGFF	TGTGCCTGGAGTGTAAGGGGGAATGGGGGGTTCTTC
-	TRBV6-1	-	TRBJ2-3	CASSWTGPVGDTQYF	TGTGCCAGCAGCTGGACTGGCCCAGTGGGAGATACGCAGTATTTT
TRBD1	TRBV15	-	TRBJ1-1	CATSRRPAQGTTEAFF	TGTGCCACCAGCAGACGACCCGCACAGGGGACCACTGAAGCTTTCTTT
-	TRBV6-5	-	TRBJ2-7	CASSYDRGGYEQYF	TGTGCCAGCAGTTATGATAGGGGGGGTTACGAGCAGTACTTC
-	TRBV5-4	-	TRBJ2-5	CASSLGRAFQETQYF	TGTGCCAGCAGCTTGGGGCGGGCCTTCCAAGAGACCCAGTACTTC
TRBD1	TRBV18	-	TRBJ1-1	CASSPTGATEAFF	TGTGCCAGCTCACCGACAGGGGCCACTGAAGCTTTCTTT
-	TRBV5-1	-	TRBJ1-2	CASSLDKKGYTF	TGCGCCAGCAGCTTGGACAAGAAGGGCTACACCTTC
-	TRBV9	-	TRBJ1-2	CASSALRTASNYGYTF	TGTGCCAGCAGCGCCCTAAGGACAGCCTCTAACTATGGCTACACCTTC
TRBD2	TRBV10-3	-	TRBJ2-1	CAINEEGLANEQFF	TGTGCCATCAACGAAGAGGGACTAGCGAATGAGCAGTTCTTC
TRBD1	TRBV7-2	-	TRBJ1-2	CASSSRGDGANYGYTF	TGTGCCAGCAGCTCCAGGGGGGACGGCGCTAACTATGGCTACACCTTC
-	TRBV19	-	TRBJ1-5	CASSIGHSNQPQHF	TGTGCCAGTAGTATAGGTCACTCCAATCAGCCCCAGCATTTT
TRBD1	TRBV29-1	-	TRBJ2-5	CSVRQGQETQYF	TGCAGCGTAAGACAGGGTCAAGAGACCCAGTACTTC
TRBD1	TRBV25-1	-	TRBJ1-1	CASSGQGRNTEAFF	TGTGCCAGCAGTGGACAGGGGCGGAACACTGAAGCTTTCTTT
-	TRBV19	-	TRBJ1-5	CASTELGNQPQHF	TGTGCCAGCACAGAATTGGGCAATCAGCCCCAGCATTTT
-	TRBV30	-	TRBJ2-2	CAWRVLANTGELFF	TGTGCCTGGAGAGTTTTAGCGAACACCGGGGAGCTGTTTTTT
-	TRBV2	-	TRBJ2-2	CASSGSQGGTGELFF	TGTGCCAGCAGCGGTTCCCAAGGAGGCACCGGGGAGCTGTTTTTT